This record looks at one T cell receptor beta chain sequence and its context. The protocol was immunoSEQ multiplex PCR, while the TCRdb copy is restricted to in-frame clones and leaves out a portion. Among around 100,000 clones listed, approximately 80% were seen once. The sample comes from a study of blood T cell repertoires in COVID-19. On the study more broadly: Researchers got acute and convalescent COVID-19 samples from the United States, Italy and Spain. PBMCs, B-cell-depleted T cells, or T cells were the source of the cDNA or gDNA that made up the material.

V shed 7 bases, J shed 6 bases, and the junction held 11 bases outside the gene matches. Germline V CDR1 and CDR2: MNHEY, SVGAGI. The CDR3 totals 14 residues. The chain is built from TRBV6-5 and TRBJ2-7, with 8 bases lining up with TRBD1. Sequencing was done on a sample of peripheral blood. The source of this sequence is a woman aged 70-85 years with acute or convalescent COVID-19. The DNA for the CDR3 is TGTGCCAGCACCACCCAGGACAGGGTAGCCGAGCAGTACTTC. This translates into CASTTQDRVAEQYF.